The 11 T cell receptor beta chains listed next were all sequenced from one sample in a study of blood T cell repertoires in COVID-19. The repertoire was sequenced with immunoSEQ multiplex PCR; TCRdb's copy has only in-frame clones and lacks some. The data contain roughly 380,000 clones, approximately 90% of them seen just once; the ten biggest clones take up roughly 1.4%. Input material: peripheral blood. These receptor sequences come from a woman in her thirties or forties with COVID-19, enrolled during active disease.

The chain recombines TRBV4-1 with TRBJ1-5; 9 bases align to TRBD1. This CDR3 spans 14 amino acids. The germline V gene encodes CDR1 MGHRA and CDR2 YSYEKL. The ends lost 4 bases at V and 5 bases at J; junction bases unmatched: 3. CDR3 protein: CASSPGTGYQPQHF. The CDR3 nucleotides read TGCGCCAGCAGCCCTGGGACAGGGTATCAGCCCCAGCATTTT.

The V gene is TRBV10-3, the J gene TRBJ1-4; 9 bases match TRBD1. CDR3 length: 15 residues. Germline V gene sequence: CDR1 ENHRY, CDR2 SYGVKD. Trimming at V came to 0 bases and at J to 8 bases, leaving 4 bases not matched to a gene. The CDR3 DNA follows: TGTGCCATCAGTGAGTCGGACAGGGGAGGCGAAAAACTGTTTTTT. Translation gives CAISESDRGGEKLFF.

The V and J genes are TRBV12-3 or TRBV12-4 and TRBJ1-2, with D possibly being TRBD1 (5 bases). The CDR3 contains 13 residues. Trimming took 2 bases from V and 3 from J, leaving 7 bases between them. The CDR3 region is CASSLQGDYGYTF. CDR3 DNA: TGTGCCAGCAGTTTACAGGGTGACTATGGCTACACCTTC.

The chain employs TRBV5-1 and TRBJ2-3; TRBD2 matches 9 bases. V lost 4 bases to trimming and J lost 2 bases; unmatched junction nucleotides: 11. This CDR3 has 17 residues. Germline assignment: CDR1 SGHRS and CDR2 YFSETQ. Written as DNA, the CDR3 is TGCGCCAGCAGCACCCTTCTAGCGGGGAGATCCACAGATACGCAGTATTTT. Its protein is CASSTLLAGRSTDTQYF. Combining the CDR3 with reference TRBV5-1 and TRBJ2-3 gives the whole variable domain KAGVTQTPRYLIKTRGQQVTLSCSPISGHRSVSWYQQTPGQGLQFLFEYFSETQRNKGNFPGRFSGRQFSNSRSEMNVSTLELGDSALYLCASSTLLAGRSTDTQYFGPGTRLTVL.

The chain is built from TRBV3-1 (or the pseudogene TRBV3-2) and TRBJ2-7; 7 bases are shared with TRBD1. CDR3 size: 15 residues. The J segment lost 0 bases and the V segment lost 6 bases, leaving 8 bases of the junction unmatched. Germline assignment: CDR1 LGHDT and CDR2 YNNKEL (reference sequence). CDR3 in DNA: TGTGCCAGCAGGGCAACGAACAGGGGCTCCTACGAGCAGTACTTC. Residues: CASRATNRGSYEQYF.

The CDR3 is CASSLNRGRTEAFF. The CDR3 nucleotides are TGTGCCAGCAGCTTGAACAGGGGGAGGACTGAAGCTTTCTTT. V usage is TRBV13 and J usage is TRBJ1-1; 8 positions match TRBD1. The ends lost 3 bases at V and 5 bases at J; junction bases unmatched: 5. In germline, CDR1 is PRHDT, CDR2 FYEKMQ (reference sequence). The CDR3 loop spans 14 amino acids.

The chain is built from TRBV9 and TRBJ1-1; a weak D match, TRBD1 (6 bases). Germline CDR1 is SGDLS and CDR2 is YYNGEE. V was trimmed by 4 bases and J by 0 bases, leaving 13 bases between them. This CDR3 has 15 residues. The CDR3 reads CASSPQDRMNTEAFF. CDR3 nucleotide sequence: TGTGCCAGCAGCCCCCAGGACAGAATGAACACTGAAGCTTTCTTT. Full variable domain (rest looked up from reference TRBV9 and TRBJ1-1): DSGVTQTPKHLITATGQRVTLRCSPRSGDLSVYWYQQSLDQGLQFLIQYYNGEERAKGNILERFSAQQFPDLHSELNLSSLELGDSALYFCASSPQDRMNTEAFFGQGTRLTVV.

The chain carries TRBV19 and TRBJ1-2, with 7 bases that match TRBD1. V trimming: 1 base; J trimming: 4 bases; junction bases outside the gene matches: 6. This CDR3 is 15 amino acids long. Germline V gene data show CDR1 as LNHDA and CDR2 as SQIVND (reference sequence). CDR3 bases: TGTGCCAGTAGTATAGCCTGGGGACAGTTCTATGGCTACACCTTC. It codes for CASSIAWGQFYGYTF.

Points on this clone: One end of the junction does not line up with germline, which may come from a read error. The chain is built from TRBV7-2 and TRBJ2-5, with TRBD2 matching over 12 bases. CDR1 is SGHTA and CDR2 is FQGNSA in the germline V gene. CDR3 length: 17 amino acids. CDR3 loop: CASSLDRLAGVQDTQYF. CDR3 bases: TGTGCCAGCAGCTTAGACCGACTAGCGGGGGTCCAAGATACCCAGTACTTC.

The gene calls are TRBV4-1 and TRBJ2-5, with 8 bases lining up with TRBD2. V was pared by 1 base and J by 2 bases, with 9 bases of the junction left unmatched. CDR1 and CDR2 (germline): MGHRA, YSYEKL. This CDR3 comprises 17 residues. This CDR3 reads CASSQGGTSGSQETQYF. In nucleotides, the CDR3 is TGCGCCAGCAGCCAAGGGGGAACTAGCGGATCGCAAGAGACCCAGTACTTC.

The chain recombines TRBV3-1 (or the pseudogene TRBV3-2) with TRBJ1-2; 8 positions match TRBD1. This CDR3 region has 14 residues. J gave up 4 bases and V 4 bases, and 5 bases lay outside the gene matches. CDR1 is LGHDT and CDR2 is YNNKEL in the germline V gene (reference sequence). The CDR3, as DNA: TGTGCCAGCAGCCCAGTCAGGGGGCCCTATGGCTACACCTTC. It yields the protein CASSPVRGPYGYTF.